The source of this T cell receptor beta chain is a study of shared clonotypes between healthy human individuals. Study-level information: Participating donors consisted of two women and a few men aged 18 to 49. Three plates were used per donor for CD4 naive, three for CD4 memory, two for CD8 naive and one for CD8 memory.

The CDR3 length is 15 residues. From germline, CDR1 is SGHTA and CDR2 FQGNSA. Trimming removed 5 bases from V and 4 bases from J; junction bases left unmatched: 7. The authors split each subset's genomic DNA evenly across several immunoSEQ plates. Assay used: immunoSEQ multiplex PCR; TCRdb lists only in-frame clones, some missing. This table holds roughly 1,500,000 clones, about 98.5% found once. This chain uses TRBV7-2 with TRBJ2-5, with TRBD1 matching 10 bases. The sequence came from a man aged 30 to 39 in good health. Sequencing used naive CD4+ T cells sorted from blood. Specified subset: CD45RA+ positively selected. Here the CDR3 DNA reads TGTGCCAGCAGCACCCAGACAGGGGGCGTAGAGACCCAGTACTTC. It specifies CASSTQTGGVETQYF. The full variable domain, with the rest looked up from reference TRBV7-2 and TRBJ2-5, is GAGVSQSPSNKVTEKGKDVELRCDPISGHTALYWYRQSLGQGLEFLIYFQGNSAPDKSGLPSDRFSAERTGGSVSTLTIQRTQQEDSAVYLCASSTQTGGVETQYFGPGTRLLVL.